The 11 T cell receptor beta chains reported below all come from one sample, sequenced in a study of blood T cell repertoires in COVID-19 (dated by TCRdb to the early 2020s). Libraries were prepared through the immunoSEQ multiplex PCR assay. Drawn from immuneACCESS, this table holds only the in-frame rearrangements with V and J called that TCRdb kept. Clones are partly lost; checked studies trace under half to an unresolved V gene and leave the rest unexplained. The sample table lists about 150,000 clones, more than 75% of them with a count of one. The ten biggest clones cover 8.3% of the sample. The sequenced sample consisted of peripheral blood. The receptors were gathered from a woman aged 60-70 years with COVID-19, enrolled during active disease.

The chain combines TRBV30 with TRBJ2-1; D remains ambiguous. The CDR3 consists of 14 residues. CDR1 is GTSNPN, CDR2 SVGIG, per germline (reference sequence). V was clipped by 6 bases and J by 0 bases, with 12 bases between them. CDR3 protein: CACPPGGSYNEQFF. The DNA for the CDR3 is TGTGCCTGCCCCCCTGGCGGCTCCTACAATGAGCAGTTCTTC.

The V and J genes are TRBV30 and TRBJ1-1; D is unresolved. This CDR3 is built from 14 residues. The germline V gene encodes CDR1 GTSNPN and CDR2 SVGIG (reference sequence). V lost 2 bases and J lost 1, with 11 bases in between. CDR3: CAWSSFTENTEAFF. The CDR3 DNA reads TGTGCCTGGAGTTCCTTCACAGAGAACACTGAAGCTTTCTTT.

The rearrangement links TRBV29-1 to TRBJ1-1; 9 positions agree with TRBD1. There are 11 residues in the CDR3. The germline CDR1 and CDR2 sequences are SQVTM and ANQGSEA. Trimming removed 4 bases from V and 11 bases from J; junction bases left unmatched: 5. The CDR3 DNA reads TGCAGCGTTGGATACAGGGGGCGGGCTTTCTTT. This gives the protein CSVGYRGRAFF.

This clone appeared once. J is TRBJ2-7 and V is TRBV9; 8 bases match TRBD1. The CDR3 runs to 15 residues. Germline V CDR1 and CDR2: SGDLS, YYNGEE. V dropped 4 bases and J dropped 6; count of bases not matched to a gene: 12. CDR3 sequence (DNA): TGTGCCAGCAGCCCCCAGCGGACAGGGTATGGCGAGCAGTACTTC. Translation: CASSPQRTGYGEQYF.

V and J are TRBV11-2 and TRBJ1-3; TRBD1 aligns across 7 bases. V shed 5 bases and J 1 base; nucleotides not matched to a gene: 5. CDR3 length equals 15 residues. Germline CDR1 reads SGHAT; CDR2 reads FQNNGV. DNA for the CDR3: TGTGCCAGCAGCCCCAGGGACAGATCTGGAAACACCATATATTTT. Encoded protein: CASSPRDRSGNTIYF.

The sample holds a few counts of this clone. DNA of the CDR3: TGTGCCAGCAGTGGGGGGGGCAGGGCTGAAGCTTTCTTT. Encoded protein: CASSGGGRAEAFF. The chain is built from TRBV25-1 and TRBJ1-1, with D perhaps matching TRBD1 (6 bases). Per the germline V gene, CDR1 is MGHDK and CDR2 is SYGVNS. The CDR3 spans 13 residues. With 4 bases removed from V and 6 bases from J, the gap between germline ends came to 12 bases.

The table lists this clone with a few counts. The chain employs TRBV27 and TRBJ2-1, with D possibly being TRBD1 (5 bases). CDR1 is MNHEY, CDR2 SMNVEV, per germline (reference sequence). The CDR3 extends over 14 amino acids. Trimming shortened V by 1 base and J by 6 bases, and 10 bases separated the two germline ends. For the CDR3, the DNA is TGTGCCAGCAGTTTATGGGGCCAGGGCAATGAGCAGTTCTTC. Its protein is CASSLWGQGNEQFF.

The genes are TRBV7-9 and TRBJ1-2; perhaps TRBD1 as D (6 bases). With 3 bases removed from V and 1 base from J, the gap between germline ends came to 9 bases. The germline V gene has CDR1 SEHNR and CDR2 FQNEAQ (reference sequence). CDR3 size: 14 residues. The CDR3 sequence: CASSFQDSNYGYTF. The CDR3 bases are TGTGCCAGCAGCTTCCAGGACAGTAACTATGGCTACACCTTC.

The CDR3 DNA is TGTGCCAGCAGCTTAGCGGTGACAGACTATGGCTACACCTTC. This sequence encodes CASSLAVTDYGYTF. The V gene is TRBV7-9, the J gene TRBJ1-2; tentative D call: TRBD1 (5 bases). This CDR3 region has 14 residues. V lost 0 bases to trimming and J lost 3 bases, with 8 bases between them. Germline V gives CDR1 SEHNR, CDR2 FQNEAQ (reference sequence).

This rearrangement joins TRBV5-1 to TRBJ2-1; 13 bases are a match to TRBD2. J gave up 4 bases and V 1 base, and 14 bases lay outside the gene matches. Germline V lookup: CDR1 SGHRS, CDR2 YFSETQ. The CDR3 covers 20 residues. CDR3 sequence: CASSLRTSGSGTLYYNEQFF. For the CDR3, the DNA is TGCGCCAGCAGCTTGAGGACTAGCGGGAGTGGGACTCTATATTACAATGAGCAGTTCTTC.

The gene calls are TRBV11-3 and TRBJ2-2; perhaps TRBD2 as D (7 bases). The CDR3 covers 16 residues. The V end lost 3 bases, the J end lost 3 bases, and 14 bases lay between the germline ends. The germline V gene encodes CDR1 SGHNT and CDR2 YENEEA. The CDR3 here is CASSFSRGADTGELFF. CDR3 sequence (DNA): TGTGCCAGCAGCTTTTCCCGGGGGGCGGACACCGGGGAGCTGTTTTTT.